The 17 T cell receptor beta chains below all came from one sample that was sequenced in a study of blood T cell repertoires in COVID-19. Sequencing used immunoSEQ multiplex PCR; TCRdb keeps in-frame clones, though not all of them. Among 200,000 to 250,000 clones listed, 85% to 90% were seen once. The material sequenced was PBMCs or T cells enriched from blood (not recorded which). The receptors stem from a man aged 25-40 years who had been exposed to COVID-19.

The chain couples TRBV24-1 to TRBJ2-3; D possibly corresponds to TRBD1 (6 bases). The germline V gene encodes CDR1 KGHDR and CDR2 SFDVKD. This CDR3 is built from 14 residues. V lost 9 bases and J 2 bases, leaving 14 bases between the germline ends. The CDR3 DNA is TGTGCCACCGACGGACAGCCTAACACAGATACGCAGTATTTT. This encodes CATDGQPNTDTQYF.

This clone appeared a few times. This chain joins TRBV7-9 and TRBJ1-2; TRBD1 aligns across 7 bases. Germline trimming cut 1 base from V and 2 bases from J; bases unmatched to any gene: 7. The CDR3 is 16 amino acids. Per germline, CDR1 SEHNR and CDR2 FQNEAQ (reference sequence). The CDR3, as DNA: TGTGCCAGCAGCTTAGGGGACAGAGTCCGAAACTATGGCTACACCTTC. Translation gives CASSLGDRVRNYGYTF.

The chain combines TRBV7-9 with TRBJ1-3; maybe TRBD1 (6 bases). CDR1 and CDR2 (germline): SEHNR, FQNEAQ (reference sequence). V was clipped by 5 bases and J by 4 bases, with 15 bases between them. The CDR3 runs to 15 residues. The CDR3 reads CASSIIGTLGNTIYF. Here the CDR3 DNA reads TGTGCCAGCAGCATTATCGGGACACTCGGAAACACCATATATTTT.

The J gene is TRBJ2-7, the V gene TRBV13, with TRBD1 matching 8 bases. With 5 bases clipped from V and 2 bases from J, the junction kept 5 bases outside the gene matches. The CDR3 sequence is 14 residues long. CDR1 and CDR2 (germline): PRHDT, FYEKMQ (reference sequence). CDR3 residues: CASSQQGVPYEQYF. The CDR3 coding sequence is TGTGCCAGCAGCCAACAGGGGGTCCCCTACGAGCAGTACTTC.

The V and J genes are TRBV4-1 and TRBJ1-4, with D perhaps matching TRBD1 (5 bases). V was shortened by 4 bases and J by 7 bases, with 19 bases between the two germline ends. Germline V gives CDR1 MGHRA, CDR2 YSYEKL. The CDR3 covers 16 residues. CDR3 sequence reads: CASSLTGSAGGEKLFF. As DNA, the CDR3 is TGCGCCAGCAGCCTGACCGGGTCAGCGGGGGGTGAAAAACTGTTTTTT.

This clone was seen only once. For the CDR3, the DNA is TGTGCCAGCAGCCCGCGCAGGGTTTCGAATCAGCCCCAGCATTTT. Translation gives CASSPRRVSNQPQHF. The V gene is TRBV27, the J gene TRBJ1-5; D perhaps matches TRBD1 (5 bases). This CDR3 is built from 15 residues. CDR1 and CDR2 (germline): MNHEY, SMNVEV (reference sequence). V lost 6 bases and J 4 bases, leaving 16 bases between the germline ends.

The chain couples TRBV4-3 to TRBJ2-1; TRBD2 agrees at 10 bases. The junction had 3 bases not matched to a gene; V was cut back by 0 bases and J by 4 bases. Germline V gene sequence: CDR1 LGHNA, CDR2 YSLEER. This CDR3 contains 16 residues. This CDR3 is CASSQDSSGGYNEQFF. The CDR3 DNA reads TGCGCCAGCAGCCAAGATTCTAGCGGGGGTTACAATGAGCAGTTCTTC.

The sample holds a few counts of this clone. The rearrangement joins TRBV7-2 to TRBJ2-7; 7 bases are shared with TRBD1. The CDR3 length is 16 residues. The germline gives CDR1 SGHTA, CDR2 FQGNSA. V dropped 2 bases and J dropped 4; count of bases not matched to a gene: 11. The CDR3 loop reads CASSLQGAGTVYEQYF. Written as DNA, the CDR3 is TGTGCCAGCAGCTTACAAGGAGCCGGGACAGTTTACGAGCAGTACTTC.

The DNA for the CDR3 is TGTGCCAGCAGCCTTAATCGGGGAGGGACGCGCCAGAGAAACACCATATATTTT. Translation: CASSLNRGGTRQRNTIYF. The rearrangement links TRBV14 to TRBJ1-3, with a weak D call TRBD1 (5 bases). CDR1 is SGHDN and CDR2 is FVKESK in the germline V gene. The CDR3 covers 18 residues. V lost 4 bases, J lost 5 bases, and 24 bases lay in between.

The J gene is TRBJ1-4, the V gene TRBV7-9; 10 bases align to TRBD1. Trimming cost V 5 bases and J 7 bases; bases outside gene matches: 13. Germline-derived CDR1 and CDR2 are SEHNR and FQNEAQ (reference sequence). This CDR3 contains 17 residues. The CDR3 is CASSQKMSTGGGEKLFF. The CDR3 nucleotides are TGTGCCAGCAGCCAGAAGATGTCGACAGGGGGCGGTGAAAAACTGTTTTTT.

The chain carries TRBV6-2 or TRBV6-3 and TRBJ1-4; perhaps TRBD1 as D (6 bases). The CDR3 contains 15 residues. Trimming shortened V by 2 bases and J by 4 bases, and 11 bases separated the two germline ends. Per the germline V gene, CDR1 is MNHEY and CDR2 is SVGEGT. The CDR3 DNA reads TGTGCCAGCAGTTACCCGGGACAAGATAATGAAAAACTGTTTTTT. Translating it yields CASSYPGQDNEKLFF.

This chain uses TRBV7-9 with TRBJ2-1, with a weak D call TRBD1 (6 bases). Trimming removed 5 bases at V and 10 bases at J, with 18 bases between. The CDR3 has 14 residues. Germline values: CDR1 SEHNR, CDR2 FQNEAQ (reference sequence). CDR3 in amino acids: CASSPPDSLSEQFF. DNA of the CDR3: TGTGCCAGCAGCCCCCCGGACAGTTTGTCGGAGCAGTTCTTC.

The rearrangement uses TRBV2 and TRBJ1-3, with 10 bases aligning to TRBD1. Unmatched junction bases numbered 7, after V lost 6 bases and J lost 8 bases. The CDR3 is 14 amino acids. Germline lookup yields CDR1 SNHLY and CDR2 FYNNEI. The CDR3 coding sequence is TGTGCCAGCAGGACAGGGGGCATTGGGGACACCATATATTTT. Amino acids: CASRTGGIGDTIYF.

This clone showed up just a few times. J is TRBJ1-3 and V is TRBV4-2; 8 bases fit TRBD1. Germline-derived CDR1 and CDR2 are LGHNA and YNFKEQ. The junction had 8 bases not matched to a gene; V was cut back by 4 bases and J by 9 bases. There are 14 residues in the CDR3. This chain's CDR3 is CASSPTGGMGTIYF. In DNA, the CDR3 is TGTGCCAGCAGCCCTACAGGGGGTATGGGCACCATATATTTT.

The V call is TRBV12-3 or TRBV12-4, the J call TRBJ2-5; D is possibly TRBD2 (5 bases). V was shortened by 3 bases and J by 2 bases, with 7 bases between the two germline ends. This CDR3 is 13 amino acids long. The CDR3 loop reads CASSFEGQETQYF. DNA of the CDR3: TGTGCCAGCAGTTTTGAGGGACAAGAGACCCAGTACTTC.

The chain couples TRBV2 to TRBJ2-7, with TRBD1 identical over 7 bases. The CDR3 runs 14 residues. Losses at the gene ends were 6 bases for V and 0 bases for J; bases not matched to a gene: 5. Germline V gene sequence: CDR1 SNHLY, CDR2 FYNNEI. In DNA form, the CDR3 reads TGTGCCAGCAGGCGGACAGGAAGCTCCTACGAGCAGTACTTC. Its translation: CASRRTGSSYEQYF.

The genes are TRBV27 and TRBJ1-2; the D gene is possibly TRBD1 (5 bases). Germline V lookup: CDR1 MNHEY, CDR2 SMNVEV (reference sequence). CDR3 size: 12 residues. V gave up 3 bases and J gave up 8 bases, with 10 bases separating them. Here the CDR3 DNA reads TGTGCCAGCAGTTTTAGGGGCACCGGCTACACCTTC. This codes for CASSFRGTGYTF.